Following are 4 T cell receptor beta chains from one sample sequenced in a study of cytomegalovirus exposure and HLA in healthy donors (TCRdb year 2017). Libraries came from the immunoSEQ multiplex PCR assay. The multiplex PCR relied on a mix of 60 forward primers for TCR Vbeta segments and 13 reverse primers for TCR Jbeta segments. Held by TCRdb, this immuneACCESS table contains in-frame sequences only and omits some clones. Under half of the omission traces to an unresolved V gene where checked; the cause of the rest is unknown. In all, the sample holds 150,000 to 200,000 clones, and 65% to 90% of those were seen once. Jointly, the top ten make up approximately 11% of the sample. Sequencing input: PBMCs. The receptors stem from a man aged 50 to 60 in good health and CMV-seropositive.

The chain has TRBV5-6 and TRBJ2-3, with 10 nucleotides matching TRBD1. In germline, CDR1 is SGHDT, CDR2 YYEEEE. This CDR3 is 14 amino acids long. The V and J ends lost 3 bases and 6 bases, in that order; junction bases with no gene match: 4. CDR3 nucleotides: TGTGCCAGCAGCTCAGACAGGGGGCATGATACGCAGTATTTT. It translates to CASSSDRGHDTQYF. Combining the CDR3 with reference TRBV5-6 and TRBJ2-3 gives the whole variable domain DAGVTQSPTHLIKTRGQQVTLRCSPKSGHDTVSWYQQALGQGPQFIFQYYEEEERQRGNFPDRFSGHQFPNYSSELNVNALLLGDSALYLCASSSDRGHDTQYFGPGTRLTVL.

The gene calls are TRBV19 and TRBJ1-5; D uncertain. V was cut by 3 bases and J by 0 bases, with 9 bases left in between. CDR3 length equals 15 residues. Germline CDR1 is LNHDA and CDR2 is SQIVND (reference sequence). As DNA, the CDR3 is TGTGCCAGTAGTATGTATAGAGATAGCAATCAGCCCCAGCATTTT. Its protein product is CASSMYRDSNQPQHF.

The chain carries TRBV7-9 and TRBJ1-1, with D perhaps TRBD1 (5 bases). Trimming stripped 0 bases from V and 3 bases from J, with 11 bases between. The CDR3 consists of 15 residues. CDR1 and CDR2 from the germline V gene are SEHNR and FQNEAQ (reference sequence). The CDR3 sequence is CASSLARTIYTEAFF. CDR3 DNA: TGTGCCAGCAGCTTAGCACGGACAATCTACACTGAAGCTTTCTTT.

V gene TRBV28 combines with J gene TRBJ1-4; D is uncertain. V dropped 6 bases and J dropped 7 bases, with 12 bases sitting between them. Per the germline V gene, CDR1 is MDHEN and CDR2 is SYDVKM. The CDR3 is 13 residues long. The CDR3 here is CASRGGVGEKLFF. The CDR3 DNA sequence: TGTGCCAGCAGGGGAGGAGTGGGTGAAAAACTGTTTTTT. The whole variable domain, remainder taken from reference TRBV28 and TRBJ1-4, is DVKVTQSSRYLVKRTGEKVFLECVQDMDHENMFWYRQDPGLGLRLIYFSYDVKMKEKGDIPEGYSVSREKKERFSLILESASTNQTSMYLCASRGGVGEKLFFGSGTQLSVL.